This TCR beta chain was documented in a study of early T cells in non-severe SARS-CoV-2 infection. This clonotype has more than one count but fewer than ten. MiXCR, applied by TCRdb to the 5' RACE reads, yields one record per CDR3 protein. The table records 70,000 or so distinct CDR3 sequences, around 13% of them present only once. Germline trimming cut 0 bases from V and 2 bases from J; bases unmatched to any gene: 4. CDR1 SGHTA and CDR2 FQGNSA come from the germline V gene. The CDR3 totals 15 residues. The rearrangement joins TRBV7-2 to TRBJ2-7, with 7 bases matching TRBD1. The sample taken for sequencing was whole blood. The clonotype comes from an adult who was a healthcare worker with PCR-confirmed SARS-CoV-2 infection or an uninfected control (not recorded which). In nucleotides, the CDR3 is TGTGCCAGCAGCTTAGCTCACAGGGGTACCTACGAGCAGTACTTC. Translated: CASSLAHRGTYEQYF. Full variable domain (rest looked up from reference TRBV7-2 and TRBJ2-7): GAGVSQSPSNKVTEKGKDVELRCDPISGHTALYWYRQSLGQGLEFLIYFQGNSAPDKSGLPSDRFSAERTGGSVSTLTIQRTQQEDSAVYLCASSLAHRGTYEQYFGPGTRLTVT.